The rows below give T cell receptor beta chains drawn from one sample of a study of regulatory T cells in long-lasting Graves disease. TCRdb reprocessed the multiplex PCR reads with MiXCR, giving one entry per CDR3 protein. The repertoire consists of 450,000 to 650,000 distinct CDR3 sequences, with about 16% occurring once and the leading ten covering about 25%. A further study also used this sample, focusing on T cells in Graves' hyperthyroidism and ophthalmopathy.

Source: peripheral blood mononuclear cells (PBMCs), taken at new diagnosis, from a patient treated with antithyroid drugs. Source of these receptors: a woman aged 35-65 years with Graves disease. Both conserved end residues are part of each CDR3. The order of the fields is clone size, D gene, V gene, J gene, CDR3 protein, CDR3 DNA. A D gene is named only where the DNA matches it firmly. Size is omitted from some rows. Given values are once, few, many or a class for expanded clones.

>NA|NA|TRBV28|TRBJ1-3
CASKISGTISGNTIYF
TGTGCCAGCAAAATTTCAGGGACCATATCTGGAAACACCATATATTTT
>many|NA|TRBV3-1|TRBJ1-1
CASSHTRDTEAFF
TGTGCCAGCAGCCACACCAGGGACACTGAAGCTTTCTTT
>few|NA|TRBV18|TRBJ1-3
CASSPPGADTGNTIYF
TGTGCCAGCTCACCACCAGGGGCGGATACTGGAAACACCATATATTTT
>many|TRBD1|TRBV5-1|TRBJ1-2
CASSLRDRGYYGYTF
TGCGCCAGCAGCTTGAGGGACAGGGGTTACTATGGCTACACCTTC
>NA|NA|TRBV4-1|TRBJ1-5
CASSQESREGQPQHF
TGCGCCAGCAGCCAAGAATCGAGGGAGGGTCAGCCCCAGCATTTT
>many|NA|TRBV6-2/TRBV6-3|TRBJ2-1
CASSESAGAHEQFF
TGTGCCAGCAGTGAATCTGCGGGGGCCCATGAGCAGTTCTTC
>few|TRBD1|TRBV19|TRBJ1-5
CASSTYDRGEQPQHF
TGTGCCAGTAGTACCTACGACAGGGGAGAGCAACCCCAGCATTTT
>NA|NA|TRBV5-5|TRBJ2-7
CASSLFDEQYF
TGTGCCAGCAGCTTGTTTGACGAGCAGTACTTC
>many|NA|TRBV2|TRBJ1-1
CASGDLGGEAFF
TGTGCCAGCGGGGACCTCGGGGGTGAAGCTTTCTTT
>NA|NA|TRBV6-2/TRBV6-3|TRBJ2-5
CASSYSIHQETQYF
TGTGCCAGCAGTTACTCGATCCACCAAGAGACCCAGTACTTC
>many|NA|TRBV7-2|TRBJ2-1
CASSRFRFGSYNEQFF
TGTGCCAGCAGCCGTTTTAGGTTCGGCTCCTACAATGAGCAGTTCTTC
>NA|TRBD1|TRBV3-1|TRBJ2-2
CASSLTTGSTGELFF
TGTGCCAGCAGCCTGACGACAGGGTCTACCGGGGAGCTGTTTTTT
>NA|TRBD1|TRBV9|TRBJ1-2
CASGQGGGYGYTF
TGTGCCAGCGGACAGGGAGGAGGATATGGCTACACCTTC
>NA|NA|TRBV14|TRBJ1-1
CASSYRGYEAFF
TGTGCCAGCAGCTACCGGGGCTATGAAGCTTTCTTT
>many|NA|TRBV30|TRBJ1-5
CAWSRDSNQPQHF
TGTGCCTGGAGCAGAGATAGCAATCAGCCCCAGCATTTT
>many|NA|TRBV7-8|TRBJ1-5
CASSSGPYSNQPQHF
TGTGCCAGCAGTTCCGGACCCTATAGCAATCAGCCCCAGCATTTT
>NA|NA|TRBV5-5|TRBJ1-1
CASSPPGGTEAFF
TGTGCCAGCTCCCCCCCTGGGGGGACTGAAGCTTTCTTT
>many|NA|TRBV6-2/TRBV6-3|TRBJ2-3
CASSQRPDTQYF
TGTGCCAGCAGTCAGCGACCGGATACGCAGTATTTT
>few|TRBD1|TRBV7-6|TRBJ1-6
CASSPGQSYNSPLHF
TGTGCCAGCAGCCCGGGACAGAGTTATAATTCACCCCTCCACTTT
>NA|NA|TRBV19|TRBJ1-4
CASRAGDSTNEKLFF
TGTGCCAGTAGGGCGGGAGACTCAACTAATGAAAAACTGTTTTTT
>NA|TRBD1|TRBV19|TRBJ1-5
CASSKGTGRNQPQHF
TGTGCCAGTAGTAAAGGGACAGGGCGCAATCAGCCCCAGCATTTT
>many|NA|TRBV7-6|TRBJ2-2
CASSHTGELFF
TGTGCCAGCAGTCATACCGGGGAGCTGTTTTTT
>many|NA|TRBV15|TRBJ1-5
CATKYNRVADQPQHF
TGTGCCACCAAGTACAACAGGGTCGCTGATCAGCCCCAGCATTTT
>NA|NA|TRBV11-2|TRBJ1-6
CASSSSVSYNSPLHF
TGTGCCAGCAGCTCCAGCGTCTCCTATAATTCACCCCTCCACTTT
>NA|NA|TRBV10-3|TRBJ2-5
CAISESGETQYF
TGTGCCATCAGTGAGTCGGGGGAGACCCAGTACTTC
>many|NA|TRBV2|TRBJ2-1
CASTRTAYNEQFWQFF
TGTGCCAGCACCCGGACCGCTTACAATGAGCAGTTTTGGCAGTTCTTC
>many|NA|TRBV27|TRBJ1-1
CASSSLPGNTEAFF
TGTGCCAGCAGTTCCCTCCCGGGGAACACTGAAGCTTTCTTT
>NA|NA|TRBV7-9|TRBJ2-5
CASSLEWQGGTQYF
TGTGCCAGCAGCTTAGAGTGGCAGGGAGGGACCCAGTACTTC
>many|NA|TRBV12-3/TRBV12-4|TRBJ1-1
CASSFGTERQAFF
TGTGCCAGCAGTTTCGGAACGGAGCGACAAGCTTTCTTT
>many|NA|TRBV15|TRBJ1-3
CATSRAGAGNTIYF
TGTGCCACCAGCAGAGCGGGAGCTGGAAACACCATATATTTT
>many|NA|TRBV28|TRBJ1-2
CASSSILGLYGYTF
TGTGCCAGCAGTTCTATACTCGGGCTCTATGGCTACACCTTC
>NA|NA|TRBV7-9|TRBJ1-1
CASIGEQLNTEAFF
TGTGCCAGCATCGGGGAACAGTTGAACACTGAAGCTTTCTTT
>NA|TRBD1|TRBV6-1|TRBJ2-1
CASSHRGPFYNEQFF
TGTGCCAGCAGCCACAGGGGACCCTTCTACAATGAGCAGTTCTTC
>many|TRBD1|TRBV12-5|TRBJ1-1
CASGLNRGGVAFF
TGTGCTAGTGGTTTGAACAGGGGTGGCGTAGCTTTCTTT
>NA|NA|TRBV5-1|TRBJ1-1
CASSFLGIGLNTEAFF
TGCGCCAGCAGCTTCCTTGGAATAGGGCTGAACACTGAAGCTTTCTTT
>many|NA|TRBV12-3/TRBV12-4|TRBJ1-2
CASSPTGAVNYGYTF
TGTGCCAGCAGTCCAACTGGGGCGGTTAACTATGGCTACACCTTC
>many|NA|TRBV9|TRBJ2-3
CASSVEGATDTQYF
TGTGCCAGCAGCGTGGAAGGGGCCACAGATACGCAGTATTTT
>NA|TRBD1|TRBV3-1|TRBJ1-6
CASSRTGTVISLLHF
TGTGCCAGCAGCCGTACCGGGACAGTGATATCACTCCTCCACTTT
>NA|NA|TRBV3-1|TRBJ2-1
CASSQGGVRGGRGNEQFF
TGTGCCAGCAGCCAAGGAGGGGTAAGGGGGGGGCGCGGCAATGAGCAGTTCTTC
>NA|TRBD1|TRBV20-1|TRBJ2-1
CSARECGQGHNEQFF
TGCAGTGCTAGAGAATGCGGACAGGGACACAATGAGCAGTTCTTC
>many|NA|TRBV12-3/TRBV12-4|TRBJ2-5
CASSQVAQEAQYF
TGTGCCAGCAGTCAGGTGGCACAAGAGGCCCAGTACTTC
>few|TRBD2|TRBV7-9|TRBJ2-1
CASSSPWGGDYNEQFF
TGTGCCAGCAGCTCACCCTGGGGGGGAGACTACAATGAGCAGTTCTTC
>NA|NA|TRBV28|TRBJ1-3
CASSFSTGRGNTIYF
TGTGCCAGCAGTTTCTCCACAGGGAGAGGAAACACCATATATTTT
>many|TRBD1|TRBV7-8|TRBJ1-5
CASSLGRQGASNQPQHF
TGTGCCAGCAGCTTAGGGCGACAGGGAGCTAGCAATCAGCCCCAGCATTTT